Following are 31 T cell receptor beta chains from one sample sequenced in a study of T cells after yellow fever vaccination. MiXCR, run by TCRdb on the 5' RACE reads, gives a single entry per CDR3 protein. The sample holds around 150,000 distinct CDR3 sequences, 5.5% to 7.5% seen once. The sample was CD4+ T cells sorted from PBMCs, taken around 5 days after the first yellow fever vaccination. The receptor source for this set is a young man who received the YFV17D yellow fever vaccine.

Concerning this clonotype itself: This may be a read error: a much more frequent sequence differs by one nucleotide. J is TRBJ2-3 and V is TRBV6-5, with 12 bases lining up with TRBD2. CDR1 and CDR2 (germline): MNHEY, SVGAGI. The CDR3 sequence is 16 residues long. Here the CDR3 reads CDSSSSLAGGPKTQYF. The CDR3 DNA follows: TGTGACAGCAGCTCCTCACTAGCGGGGGGACCCAAGACGCAGTATTTT.

This clonotype was counted at least ten times. V and J are TRBV18 and TRBJ2-7; D not resolved. This CDR3 contains 14 residues. Germline CDR1 reads KGHSH; CDR2 reads LQKENI. With 6 bases removed from V and 3 bases from J, the gap between germline ends came to 15 bases. This CDR3 reads CASSPDVSHYEQYV. In nucleotides, the CDR3 is TGTGCCAGCTCCCCAGATGTCAGTCACTACGAGCAGTACGTC.

This clonotype was detected a few times. V and J are TRBV9 and TRBJ1-3; no clear D gene. The CDR3 totals 15 residues. The V gene lost 4 bases and the J gene lost 0 bases, with 11 bases spanning the gap. Germline V gene sequence: CDR1 SGDLS, CDR2 YYNGEE. The DNA of the CDR3 is TGTGCCAGCAGCCCCCAGCCGCTCTCTGGAAACACCATATATTTT. Its translation: CASSPQPLSGNTIYF.

There are a few counts of this clonotype. The rearrangement uses TRBV7-3 and TRBJ2-3; D remains unclear. This CDR3 spans 13 amino acids. Between the trimmed V and J ends, which lost 5 bases and 3 bases, there was a span of 9 bases. Germline CDR1 is SGHTA and CDR2 is FQGTGA. CDR3 amino acids: CASSETVTDTQYF. The CDR3 bases are TGTGCCAGCAGCGAAACAGTTACAGATACGCAGTATTTT.

This clonotype has ten or more counts. The chain employs TRBV20-1 and TRBJ2-5, with 7 positions matching TRBD1. The ends lost 3 bases at V and 4 bases at J; junction bases unmatched: 14. CDR1 and CDR2 from the germline V gene are DFQATT and SNEGSKA (reference sequence). The CDR3 runs 16 residues. CDR3 amino acids: CSARGPRGRKLETQYF. CDR3 sequence (DNA): TGCAGTGCTAGGGGCCCGAGGGGGCGTAAACTAGAGACCCAGTACTTC.

This chain joins TRBV7-2 and TRBJ2-7; tentatively, D is TRBD1 or TRBD2 (5 bases each). Germline lookup yields CDR1 SGHTA and CDR2 FQGNSA. The CDR3 is 14 residues long. Trimming cost V 5 bases and J 13 bases, with 24 bases left between them. CDR3 residues: CASSLRLYGDRLYF. CDR3 sequence (DNA): TGTGCCAGCAGCCTTAGACTCTACGGGGACCGCCTTTACTTC. Complete variable domain (other parts from reference TRBV7-2 and TRBJ2-7): GAGVSQSPSNKVTEKGKDVELRCDPISGHTALYWYRQSLGQGLEFLIYFQGNSAPDKSGLPSDRFSAERTGGSVSTLTIQRTQQEDSAVYLCASSLRLYGDRLYFGPGTRLTVT.

There are many counts of this clonotype. The V call is TRBV7-9, the J call TRBJ1-4; TRBD1 is a possible D gene (6 bases). Germline-derived CDR1 and CDR2 are SEHNR and FQNEAQ (reference sequence). The CDR3 is made up of 16 amino acids. V lost 5 bases and J 3 bases, leaving 16 bases between the germline ends. The CDR3, as DNA: TGTGCCAGCAGCCCCCAGGGGAGGGACTCTAATGAAAAACTGTTTTTT. Its protein is CASSPQGRDSNEKLFF.

This clonotype was seen ten or more times. Here the CDR3 reads CSPGLTHYNEQFF. The CDR3 coding sequence is TGCAGTCCGGGACTCACCCATTACAATGAGCAGTTCTTC. V and J are TRBV20-1 and TRBJ2-1; D is possibly TRBD2 (6 bases). The germline gives CDR1 DFQATT, CDR2 SNEGSKA (reference sequence). The CDR3 totals 13 residues. V lost 8 bases, J lost 4 bases, and 15 bases lay in between.

The DNA for the CDR3 is TGTGCCAGCAGTGACAGGGTTCGCTCACCCCTCCACTTT. Protein product: CASSDRVRSPLHF. J is TRBJ1-6 and V is TRBV25-1; D might be TRBD1 (5 bases). Germline CDR1 reads MGHDK; CDR2 reads SYGVNS. Deletions cut 3 bases from V and 10 bases from J, with 10 bases between. The CDR3 consists of 13 residues. Looking up the rest from reference TRBV25-1 and TRBJ1-6 gives the full variable domain: EADIYQTPRYLVIGTGKKITLECSQTMGHDKMYWYQQDPGMELHLIHYSYGVNSTEKGDLSSESTVSRIRTEHFPLTLESARPSHTSQYLCASSDRVRSPLHFGNGTRLTVT.

This clonotype was detected many times. The chain couples TRBV20-1 to TRBJ1-3; 7 bases line up with TRBD1. CDR3 length: 14 amino acids. Germline V gene lookup returns CDR1 DFQATT and CDR2 SNEGSKA (reference sequence). The V segment lost 5 bases and the J segment 3 bases; nucleotides outside the gene matches: 7. The CDR3 spells CSAPRDSFGNTIYF. As DNA, the CDR3 is TGCAGTGCTCCCCGGGACAGTTTTGGAAACACCATATATTTT.

Worth noting for this clonotype: A much more abundant neighbour one base away suggests this may be a read error. The chain is built from TRBV7-2 and TRBJ2-1, with D perhaps matching TRBD1 or TRBD2 (5 bases each). Germline CDR1 is SGHTA and CDR2 is FQGNSA. V was clipped by 8 bases and J by 6 bases, with 17 bases between them. The CDR3 length is 14 residues. CDR3 bases: TGTGCCAGCTGCCTTAATACCGGGACCAATGAGCAGTTCTTC. Translation: CASCLNTGTNEQFF.

This clonotype was recorded a few times. The CDR3 DNA sequence: TGTGCCATCAGTATTAGCTCGGGGGACAATGAGCAGTTCTTC. Amino acid sequence: CAISISSGDNEQFF. The J gene is TRBJ2-1, the V gene TRBV10-3; D is perhaps TRBD2 (6 bases). This CDR3 has 14 residues. Per germline, CDR1 ENHRY and CDR2 SYGVKD. The V gene lost 5 bases and the J gene lost 5 bases, with 13 bases spanning the gap.

V is TRBV27 and J is TRBJ2-5; D gene ambiguous. V dropped 2 bases and J dropped 5 bases, with 15 bases sitting between them. This CDR3 region has 15 residues. The germline V gene encodes CDR1 MNHEY and CDR2 SMNVEV (reference sequence). CDR3 protein: CASSLIGMSKETQYF. In DNA form, the CDR3 reads TGTGCCAGCAGTTTAATTGGGATGTCTAAGGAGACCCAGTACTTC.

The chain couples TRBV7-2 to TRBJ2-7; perhaps D is TRBD1 or TRBD2 (5 bases each). The CDR3 spans 14 residues. The V end was cut by 5 bases, the J end by 2 bases, with 13 bases between. Germline V gene data show CDR1 as SGHTA and CDR2 as FQGNSA. DNA for the CDR3: TGTGCCAGCAGCACCCGGGACGGAGCCTACGAGCAGTACTTC. It codes for CASSTRDGAYEQYF.

About this clonotype itself: Being one base from a much bigger clone, this may be a read error. The J gene is TRBJ1-2, the V gene TRBV6-1; TRBD1 is a possible D gene (6 bases). Looked up from germline, CDR1 is MNHNS and CDR2 is SASEGT. The CDR3 contains 14 residues. The CDR3 DNA sequence: TGTGCCAGCAGTAATCAACAGGGTCCCTATGACTACACCTTC. It encodes CASSNQQGPYDYTF.

This clonotype was found a few times. The rearrangement uses TRBV5-1 and TRBJ2-4; 10 bases are shared with TRBD1. The CDR3 sequence is 15 residues long. Germline CDR1 SGHRS, CDR2 YFSETQ. V gave up 1 base and J gave up 8 bases; unmatched junction bases: 6. This chain's CDR3 is CASSLSGTGEDIQYF. The CDR3 DNA follows: TGCGCCAGCAGCTTGTCAGGGACAGGGGAGGACATTCAGTACTTC.

This clonotype was picked up many times. V gene TRBV20-1 combines with J gene TRBJ2-3, with 9 bases identical to TRBD2. V lost 3 bases to trimming and J lost 1 base; unmatched junction nucleotides: 5. The germline CDR1 and CDR2 sequences are DFQATT and SNEGSKA (reference sequence). The CDR3 consists of 15 residues. The CDR3 region is CSASVASGGTDTQYF. Written as DNA, the CDR3 is TGCAGTGCTAGTGTGGCTAGCGGGGGCACAGATACGCAGTATTTT.

This clonotype was observed a few times. The chain combines TRBV7-9 with TRBJ2-1, with D tentatively TRBD2 (5 bases). Germline values: CDR1 SEHNR, CDR2 FQNEAQ (reference sequence). The CDR3 consists of 15 residues. Trimming took off 6 bases at V and 0 bases at J, with 12 bases between the two ends. The CDR3 bases are TGTGCCAGCAGGGCAAGCGGTAGCTCCTACAATGAGCAGTTCTTC. Its protein is CASRASGSSYNEQFF.

This clonotype was counted at least ten times. The gene calls are TRBV3-1 and TRBJ1-5, with D possibly matching TRBD1 (5 bases). CDR1 and CDR2 from the germline V gene are LGHDT and YNNKEL (reference sequence). CDR3 size: 15 residues. With 0 bases removed from V and 5 bases from J, the gap between germline ends came to 11 bases. The CDR3 loop reads CASSQDAGLDQPQHF. CDR3 bases: TGTGCCAGCAGCCAAGATGCAGGGCTGGATCAGCCCCAGCATTTT.

The chain carries TRBV6-1 and TRBJ1-6; TRBD1 matches at 10 bases. Germline V gene data show CDR1 as MNHNS and CDR2 as SASEGT. This CDR3 has 14 amino acids. V was pared by 6 bases and J by 7 bases, with 3 bases of the junction left unmatched. The CDR3 spells CASRPGQGNSPLHF. The CDR3 nucleotides read TGTGCCAGCAGGCCGGGACAGGGGAATTCACCCCTCCACTTT.

The V and J genes are TRBV5-6 and TRBJ2-4, with D perhaps TRBD1 (5 bases). The CDR3 covers 14 residues. V lost 6 bases and J 7 bases, leaving 17 bases between the germline ends. Per the germline V gene, CDR1 is SGHDT and CDR2 is YYEEEE. The CDR3 loop reads CASTPLGDLNIQYF. CDR3 nucleotide sequence: TGTGCCAGCACCCCCTTAGGGGATTTGAACATTCAGTACTTC.

This clonotype has a handful of counts. This chain joins TRBV12-3 or TRBV12-4 and TRBJ1-4; D call uncertain. V lost 4 bases and J lost 4, with 10 bases in between. This CDR3 is built from 14 residues. CDR3 sequence: CASSSPRFNEKLFF. The CDR3 DNA follows: TGTGCCAGCAGTTCCCCCCGATTTAATGAAAAACTGTTTTTT.

CDR3 DNA: TGTGCCAGTATAAGGGGCGCAGGGGTGAACACTGAAGCTTTCTTT. This codes for CASIRGAGVNTEAFF. The chain has TRBV19 and TRBJ1-1; weak D call: TRBD1 (6 bases). CDR1 is LNHDA, CDR2 SQIVND, per germline (reference sequence). V was clipped by 7 bases and J by 0 bases, with 15 bases between them. The CDR3 spans 15 residues.

This clonotype has a handful of counts. The rearrangement links TRBV20-1 to TRBJ1-2; D is unclear. The CDR3 has 13 residues. Per germline, CDR1 DFQATT and CDR2 SNEGSKA (reference sequence). Trimming took 0 bases from V and 8 from J, leaving 13 bases between them. CDR3 DNA: TGCAGTGCTAGAGATGGGCTCGTTCAAGGCTACACCTTC. Protein: CSARDGLVQGYTF.

The chain has TRBV25-1 and TRBJ1-6, with D maybe TRBD1 (6 bases). V was trimmed by 3 bases and J by 7 bases, leaving 16 bases between them. CDR1 MGHDK and CDR2 SYGVNS come from the germline V gene. This CDR3 has 16 amino acids. DNA of the CDR3: TGTGCCAGCAGTGATCCCAAACAGGGCGGGAATTCACCCCTCCACTTT. This codes for CASSDPKQGGNSPLHF. The full variable domain, with the rest looked up from reference TRBV25-1 and TRBJ1-6, is EADIYQTPRYLVIGTGKKITLECSQTMGHDKMYWYQQDPGMELHLIHYSYGVNSTEKGDLSSESTVSRIRTEHFPLTLESARPSHTSQYLCASSDPKQGGNSPLHFGNGTRLTVT.

This clonotype was detected ten times or more. The rearrangement joins TRBV5-1 to TRBJ1-5; D not resolved. Trimming cost V 2 bases and J 2 bases, with 8 bases left between them. The CDR3 extends over 14 amino acids. CDR1 and CDR2 from the germline V gene are SGHRS and YFSETQ. CDR3 in amino acids: CASSLSFGNQPQHF. The CDR3 DNA is TGCGCCAGCAGCTTAAGTTTTGGCAATCAGCCCCAGCATTTT.

The V and J genes are TRBV12-3 or TRBV12-4 and TRBJ1-6; D is undetermined. This CDR3 spans 13 amino acids. Between the trimmed V and J ends, which lost 10 bases and 6 bases, there was a span of 13 bases. This CDR3 reads CAIRRQRNSPLHF. DNA for the CDR3: TGTGCCATTAGACGGCAACGTAATTCACCCCTCCACTTT.

This clonotype occurred many times. The chain links TRBV12-3 or TRBV12-4 to TRBJ2-7; 9 bases fit TRBD1. This CDR3 is built from 13 residues. J gave up 7 bases and V 5 bases, and 6 bases lay outside the gene matches. CDR3 sequence: CASSLGQGREQYV. The CDR3 DNA reads as TGTGCCAGCAGTCTAGGACAGGGGAGAGAGCAGTACGTC.

In its sample, this clonotype was seen a few times. The chain employs TRBV7-9 and TRBJ1-6; possible D gene TRBD1, 6 bases. This CDR3 region has 17 residues. The V gene's germline CDR1 is SEHNR and CDR2 FQNEAQ (reference sequence). V was trimmed by 5 bases and J by 5 bases, leaving 19 bases between them. The CDR3 loop is CASSRNQGFSNNSPLHF. The CDR3 bases are TGTGCCAGCAGCCGAAATCAGGGGTTTAGCAATAATTCACCCCTCCACTTT.

Remarks on this clonotype: Since a much larger clone is just one base distant, this may be a read error. This rearrangement joins TRBV5-1 to TRBJ2-5; D possibly corresponds to TRBD2 (6 bases). The CDR3 sequence is 13 residues long. Germline V gene sequence: CDR1 SGHRS, CDR2 YFSETQ. V was trimmed by 7 bases and J by 3 bases, leaving 13 bases between them. CDR3 residues: CASDRDLEETQYF. In nucleotides, the CDR3 is TGCGCCAGCGATCGGGACTTAGAAGAGACCCAGTACTTC. Complete variable domain (other parts from reference TRBV5-1 and TRBJ2-5): KAGVTQTPRYLIKTRGQQVTLSCSPISGHRSVSWYQQTPGQGLQFLFEYFSETQRNKGNFPGRFSGRQFSNSRSEMNVSTLELGDSALYLCASDRDLEETQYFGPGTRLLVL.

Only a few counts were recorded for this clonotype. At one of its ends the junction is not consistent with the germline gene, which may arise from a read error. The chain links TRBV11-3 to TRBJ2-3; D may be TRBD2 (6 bases). CDR3 length equals 15 residues. Germline CDR1 SGHNT, CDR2 YENEEA. DNA for the CDR3: TGTTCCAGCAGCTCGAGCGGAGGGGCCACAGATACGCAGTATTTT. Translating gives CSSSSSGGATDTQYF.